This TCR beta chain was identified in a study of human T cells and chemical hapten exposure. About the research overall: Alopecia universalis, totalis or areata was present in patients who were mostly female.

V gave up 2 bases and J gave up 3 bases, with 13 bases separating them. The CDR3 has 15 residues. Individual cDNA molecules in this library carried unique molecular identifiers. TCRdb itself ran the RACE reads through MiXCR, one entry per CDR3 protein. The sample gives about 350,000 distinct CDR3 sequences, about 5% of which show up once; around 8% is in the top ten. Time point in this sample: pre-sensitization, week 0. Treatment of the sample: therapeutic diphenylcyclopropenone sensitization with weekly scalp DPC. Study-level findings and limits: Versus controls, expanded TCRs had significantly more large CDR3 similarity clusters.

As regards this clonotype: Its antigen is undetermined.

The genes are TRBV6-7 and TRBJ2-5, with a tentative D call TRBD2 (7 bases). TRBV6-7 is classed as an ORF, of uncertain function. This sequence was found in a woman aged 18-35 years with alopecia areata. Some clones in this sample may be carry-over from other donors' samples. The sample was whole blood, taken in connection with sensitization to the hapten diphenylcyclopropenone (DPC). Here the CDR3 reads CASSYPCGGEETQYF. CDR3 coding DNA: TGTGCCAGCAGTTACCCGTGCGGGGGCGAAGAGACCCAGTACTTC.